The clone carrying this T cell receptor beta chain was counted between two and nine times. Its matching antigen is unknown. The junction does not match germline at one end; this may be a read error. This entry belongs to a study of cytomegalovirus exposure and HLA in healthy donors. Study observations and caveats: For most TCR beta V segments, an earlier analysis put the productive rate at about 87% or about 30% of the time. Through in vitro validation, three CMV-associated chains were shown to be specific for CMV antigens. Later genetic work tied a missense DCLRE1C variant to beta-chain V and J trimming.

In nominal health when sampled, donors likely had unrecorded immune exposures nonetheless. Germline lookup yields CDR1 SEHNR and CDR2 FQNEAQ (reference sequence). There are 17 residues in the CDR3. The PCR used 60 Vbeta and 13 Jbeta primers. TCRdb's table, derived via immunoSEQ multiplex PCR, lists solely in-frame clones and lacks some. This sample has about 60,000 clones, with less than 85% found just once. Specimen: PBMCs. The TCR comes from a woman aged 55-70 years in good health and CMV-seropositive. This rearrangement joins TRBV7-9 to TRBJ2-2, with TRBD1 as a possible D gene (5 bases). CDR3 coding DNA: TGTTCCAGCAGCTTAGTCCCAGGGCAGTACTATACCGGGGAGCTGTTTTTT. Protein sequence: CSSSLVPGQYYTGELFF. Together with reference TRBV7-9 and TRBJ2-2, the CDR3 gives the full variable domain: DTGVSQNPRHKITKRGQNVTFRCDPISEHNRLYWYRQTLGQGPEFLTYFQNEAQLEKSRLLSDRFSAERPKGSFSTLEIQRTEQGDSAMYLCSSSLVPGQYYTGELFFGEGSRLTVL.